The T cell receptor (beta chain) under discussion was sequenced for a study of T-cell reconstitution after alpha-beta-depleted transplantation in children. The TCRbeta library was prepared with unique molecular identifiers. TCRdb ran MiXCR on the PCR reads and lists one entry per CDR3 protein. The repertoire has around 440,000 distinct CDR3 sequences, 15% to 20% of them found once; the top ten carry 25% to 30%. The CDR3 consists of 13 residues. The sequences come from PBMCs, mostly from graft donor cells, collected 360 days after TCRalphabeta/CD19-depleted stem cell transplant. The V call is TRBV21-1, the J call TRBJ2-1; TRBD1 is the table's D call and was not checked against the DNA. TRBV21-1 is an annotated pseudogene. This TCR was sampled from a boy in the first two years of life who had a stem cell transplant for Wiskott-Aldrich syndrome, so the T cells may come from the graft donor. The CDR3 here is CASSPRQAEGQFF. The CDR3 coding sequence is TGTGCCAGCAGCCCTCGACAGGCAGAGGGGCAGTTCTTC.